This TCR beta chain was retrieved from a study of blood T cell repertoires in COVID-19. Some clones are missing from TCRdb's copy, which holds only in-frame ones; the method was immunoSEQ multiplex PCR. The top ten clones hold about 5.2% of a sample with about 260,000 clones, roughly 86% of them seen once. In germline, CDR1 is MDHEN, CDR2 SYDVKM. The CDR3 covers 15 residues. Trimming cost V 6 bases and J 5 bases, with 19 bases left between them. This rearrangement joins TRBV28 to TRBJ1-1; the D gene is possibly TRBD1 (5 bases). The sample consisted of peripheral blood. This receptor was obtained from a woman in her sixties with COVID-19, enrolled during active disease. The DNA for the CDR3 is TGTGCCAGCAGCTCCTCGGCCGCGGGGGAGACTGAAGCTTTCTTT. This translates into CASSSSAAGETEAFF.